A selection of T cell receptor beta chains follows, all from one sample in a study of response to subunit inactivated influenza vaccine. TCRdb reprocessed the RT-PCR reads with MiXCR, giving one entry per CDR3 protein. This sample yields roughly 570,000 distinct CDR3 sequences, of which 14% are seen a single time; 8.5% to 14% belongs to the top ten. The source material was PBMCs from blood, sampled 12 days after vaccination. The origin of the receptors is a man aged 45-60 years who received an inactivated influenza vaccine. Each CDR3 is given with its conserved first and last residue. The D gene is left open where the match is weak. Where a row states a size, it is once, few, many or the class of an expanded clone; other rows omit it.

abundance	v_gene	d_gene	len	j_gene	CDR3aa	CDR3nt
few	TRBV21-1	NA	15	TRBJ1-2	CASSNGRATSSGYTF	TGTGCCAGCAGCAATGGCAGGGCTACTTCTAGCGGCTACACCTTC
few	TRBV11-2	TRBD1	17	TRBJ1-1	CASSLDLKRQGLGGAFF	TGTGCCAGCAGCTTAGACCTCAAGAGACAGGGCCTAGGAGGAGCTTTCTTT
few	TRBV12-3/TRBV12-4	TRBD2	16	TRBJ2-2	CASQAGGLANTGELFF	TGTGCCAGCCAAGCGGGCGGACTAGCGAACACCGGGGAGCTGTTTTTT
NA	TRBV5-1	TRBD1	18	TRBJ2-6	CASSLGTGRSSGANVLTF	TGCGCCAGCAGCTTGGGGACAGGGAGGAGCTCTGGGGCCAACGTCCTGACTTTC
many	TRBV10-3	NA	15	TRBJ2-6	CAISGRHSGVNVLTF	TGTGCCATCAGCGGACGCCACTCTGGGGTCAACGTCCTGACTTTC
few	TRBV2	NA	12	TRBJ2-4	CAVGLAKNIQYF	TGTGCCGTGGGCCTAGCCAAAAACATTCAGTACTTC
NA	TRBV28	NA	16	TRBJ2-1	CASSLLLQGTYNEQFF	TGTGCCAGCAGTTTACTACTTCAGGGGACCTACAATGAGCAGTTCTTC
NA	TRBV20-1	NA	12	TRBJ1-1	CSARQGPTEAFF	TGCAGTGCTAGGCAGGGACCCACTGAAGCTTTCTTT
few	TRBV12-3/TRBV12-4	NA	15	TRBJ1-4	CASRNQGTVGGKLFF	TGTGCCAGCAGGAACCAGGGAACGGTGGGTGGAAAACTGTTTTTT
few	TRBV28	NA	11	TRBJ1-1	CASSFRAEAFF	TGTGCCAGCAGTTTCCGGGCTGAAGCTTTCTTT
NA	TRBV11-3	TRBD2	17	TRBJ2-1	CASSSRSSGRGDNEQFF	TGTGCCAGCAGCTCTAGGTCTAGCGGGAGAGGGGACAATGAGCAGTTCTTC
few	TRBV11-2	NA	14	TRBJ1-2	CASRRLQREGGYTF	TGTGCCAGCAGACGGCTCCAACGGGAGGGAGGCTACACCTTC
NA	TRBV6-5	TRBD1	16	TRBJ2-4	CASSYFETGGKNIQYF	TGTGCCAGCAGTTACTTTGAGACAGGGGGCAAAAACATTCAGTACTTC
NA	TRBV20-1	NA	13	TRBJ2-5	CSATRGGSETQYF	TGCAGTGCTACTCGTGGGGGCTCAGAGACCCAGTACTTC
few	TRBV7-2	NA	14	TRBJ2-7	CASSLAIVGYEQYF	TGTGCCAGCAGCTTAGCCATTGTTGGGTACGAGCAGTACTTC
NA	TRBV7-2	TRBD1	15	TRBJ2-5	CASSFRTGFRETQYF	TGTGCCAGCAGCTTCAGGACAGGGTTTCGGGAGACCCAGTACTTC
few	TRBV28	TRBD1	17	TRBJ1-5	CASSETGGTTNNQPQHF	TGTGCCAGCAGCGAGACAGGGGGTACCACTAACAATCAGCCCCAGCATTTT
NA	TRBV6-5	NA	11	TRBJ2-7	CASSSSDEQYF	TGTGCCAGCAGTTCCAGCGACGAGCAGTACTTC
few	TRBV7-9	NA	15	TRBJ1-3	CASSLTTGPGNTIYF	TGTGCCAGCAGCCTAACTACTGGGCCTGGAAACACCATATATTTT
NA	TRBV7-8	NA	17	TRBJ2-7	CASSLAPSQTSSYEQYF	TGTGCCAGCAGCTTAGCCCCCTCGCAGACCAGCTCCTACGAGCAGTACTTC
few	TRBV28	NA	15	TRBJ2-7	CASRPAWGTVYEQYF	TGTGCCAGCAGACCCGCATGGGGGACGGTGTACGAGCAGTACTTC
NA	TRBV10-3	NA	16	TRBJ2-2	CAISERAGVGTGELFF	TGTGCCATCAGTGAGAGAGCAGGGGTTGGCACCGGGGAGCTGTTTTTT
many	TRBV20-1	TRBD2	16	TRBJ2-1	CSARDLKRELSNEQFF	TGCAGTGCTAGAGATTTAAAGCGGGAGCTAAGCAATGAGCAGTTCTTC
NA	TRBV6-2/TRBV6-3	TRBD2	13	TRBJ2-7	CASTLAGAHEQYF	TGTGCCAGCACCTTAGCGGGAGCCCACGAGCAGTACTTC
NA	TRBV7-6	TRBD2	17	TRBJ2-5	CASSLARGGGLQEPQYF	TGTGCCAGCAGCTTAGCGCGGGGGGGTGGCCTCCAAGAGCCCCAGTACTTC